The source of this T cell receptor (beta chain) is a study of glioma-infiltrating T cells after dendritic cell vaccination. The wider study: Treatment, given 2003 to 2012, was autologous tumor lysate-pulsed dendritic cell vaccination.

Findings and caveats of the study: Longer survival after dendritic cell vaccination followed higher pretreatment TIL content.

Germline V gene sequence: CDR1 MNHEY, CDR2 SMNVEV (reference sequence). The CDR3 extends over 17 amino acids. V gave up 0 bases and J gave up 8 bases; unmatched junction bases: 11. In this sample, this clone turned up once. Its antigen is unidentified. Time point here: after dendritic cell vaccination, including at tumor progression/relapse. The immunoSEQ assay amplified TCRB CDR3 from up to about 2 ug DNA. Profiling relied on immunoSEQ multiplex PCR, and the TCRdb table lists in-frame clones only, not all of them. The sample lists approximately 50,000 clones; about 91% were seen once. This clonotype was obtained from a human donor with glioblastoma. The J gene is TRBJ2-4, the V gene TRBV27, with 9 bases fitting TRBD1. Material: blood, obtained after dendritic cell vaccination. DNA for the CDR3: TGTGCCAGCAGTTTATCGGTGGGGACTCACAGGGGGCACATTCAGTACTTC. This sequence encodes CASSLSVGTHRGHIQYF.